The sequence of this TCR beta chain was determined in a study of metastatic and nonmetastatic thyroid tumors. For the study at large: Across blood and tumor or nodule tissue, repertoires from malignant and benign thyroid patients were compared with one another. Whole-study findings and limits: TCR beta diversity was reportedly significantly higher in malignant thyroid tumors than benign nodules, in blood and tumor.

In this sample, this clone turned up many times. Its specificity is unknown. In the authors' methods: Built for papillary thyroid cancer, a distant-metastasis classifier drew on CDR3 differences across clinicopathological groups. MiXCR was used by TCRdb to re-call the PCR reads. For this entry, the V and J calls and clone size follow TCRdb and not the study's own pipeline. The sample consists of around 22,000 clones, around a third of them appearing once. Thyroid surgery was preceded by no treatment in any patient. Trimming shortened V by 4 bases and J by 5 bases, and 6 bases separated the two germline ends. CDR1 and CDR2 (germline): SGHDT, YYEEEE. The CDR3 totals 12 residues.

The source material was blood. The V call is TRBV5-6, the J call TRBJ1-4; D unclear. This clonotype was obtained from a male donor with papillary thyroid cancer or a benign thyroid nodule (not recorded which). Some clones in this sample may be carry-over from other donors' samples. The DNA of the CDR3 is TGTGCCAGCAGCCGGACCAATGAAAAACTGTTTTTT. Translating gives CASSRTNEKLFF.